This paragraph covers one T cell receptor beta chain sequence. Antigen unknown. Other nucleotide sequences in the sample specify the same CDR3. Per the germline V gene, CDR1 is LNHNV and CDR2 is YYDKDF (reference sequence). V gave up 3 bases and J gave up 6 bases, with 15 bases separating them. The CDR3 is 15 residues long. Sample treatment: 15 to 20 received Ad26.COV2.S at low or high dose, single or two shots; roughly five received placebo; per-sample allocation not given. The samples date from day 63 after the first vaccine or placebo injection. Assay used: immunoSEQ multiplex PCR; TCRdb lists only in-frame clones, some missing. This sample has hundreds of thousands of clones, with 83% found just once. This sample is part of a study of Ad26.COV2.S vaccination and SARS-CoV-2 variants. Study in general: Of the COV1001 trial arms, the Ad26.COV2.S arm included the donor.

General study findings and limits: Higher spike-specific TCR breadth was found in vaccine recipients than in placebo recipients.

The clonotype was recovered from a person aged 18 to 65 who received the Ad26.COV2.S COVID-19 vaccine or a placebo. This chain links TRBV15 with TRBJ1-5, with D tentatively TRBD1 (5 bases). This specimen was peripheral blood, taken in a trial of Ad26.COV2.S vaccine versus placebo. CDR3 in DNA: TGTGCCACCAGCAGGGCTAGGGGAGGCGGTCAGCCCCAGCATTTT. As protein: CATSRARGGGQPQHF.